Each of the 17 T cell receptor beta chains below was sequenced from the same sample in a study of shared clonotypes between healthy human individuals. The assay was immunoSEQ multiplex PCR, and TCRdb's table has in-frame clones only and misses some. The sample holds millions of clones; around 90% are singletons and the top ten take over 0.12%. Sequencing input: naive CD4+ T cells sorted from blood. Subset reported: CD45RA+ positively selected. All receptors come from a man in his late teens or twenties in good health.

To note about this clone: The same CDR3 can be traced to other DNA sequences in this sample. The V and J genes are TRBV6-6 and TRBJ2-7; D is unresolved. CDR1 MNHNY and CDR2 SVGAGI come from the germline V gene (reference sequence). The CDR3 length is 13 residues. Trimming took 5 bases from V and 1 from J, leaving 9 bases between them. CDR3 nucleotide sequence: TGTGCCAGCAGTCGGGCGGTATCCTACGAGCAGTACTTC. Its protein product is CASSRAVSYEQYF.

This chain joins TRBV5-6 and TRBJ1-2; 8 nucleotides agree with TRBD1. Germline V CDR1 and CDR2: SGHDT, YYEEEE. CDR3 length: 14 amino acids. Trimming took 4 bases from V and 7 from J; bases not matched to a gene: 9. The CDR3 nucleotides read TGTGCCAGCAGCCTTTATTCAGGGGGCGGTGGCTACACCTTC. As protein: CASSLYSGGGGYTF.

The chain has TRBV2 and TRBJ2-1; 7 bases line up with TRBD1. From germline, CDR1 is SNHLY and CDR2 FYNNEI. J gave up 5 bases and V 5 bases, and 3 bases lay outside the gene matches. CDR3 size: 13 residues. CDR3 DNA: TGTGCCAGCAGTTACAGGGGTGACAATGAGCAGTTCTTC. Residues: CASSYRGDNEQFF.

There are a few counts of this clone. The sample has other DNA sequences that encode this CDR3 too. This chain joins TRBV6-5 and TRBJ2-7, with 9 positions matching TRBD1. This CDR3 has 14 amino acids. After removal of 2 bases from V and 4 bases from J, the junction contained 3 bases not matched to a gene. Germline CDR1 and CDR2: MNHEY and SVGAGI. This CDR3 reads CASSYATGGYEQYF. In DNA form, the CDR3 reads TGTGCCAGCAGTTACGCGACAGGGGGTTACGAGCAGTACTTC.

This clone was found once. The V gene is TRBV7-8, the J gene TRBJ2-5, with D unclear. V lost 2 bases and J 7 bases, leaving 17 bases between the germline ends. The length of the CDR3 is 15 residues. CDR1 and CDR2 from the germline V gene are SGHVS and FQNEAQ. The chain's CDR3 is CASSLRSESWGTQYF. The CDR3 nucleotides read TGTGCCAGCAGCTTAAGATCTGAATCGTGGGGGACCCAGTACTTC.

The chain is built from TRBV18 and TRBJ1-1, with D hard to call. CDR1 is KGHSH, CDR2 LQKENI, per germline. The V end was cut by 3 bases, the J end by 5 bases, with 13 bases between. This CDR3 has 14 amino acids. This CDR3 reads CASSPDAGGTEAFF. The CDR3 nucleotides read TGTGCCAGCTCACCCGACGCGGGCGGGACTGAAGCTTTCTTT.

The sample holds one count of this clone. The CDR3 DNA reads TGTGCCAGCAGCCCGCTCGGAGGCACGCGTTACGAGCAGTACTTC. Translated, it gives CASSPLGGTRYEQYF. The genes are TRBV7-2 and TRBJ2-7; TRBD2 is a possible D gene (5 bases). The V end was cut by 5 bases, the J end by 4 bases, with 18 bases between. The CDR3 consists of 15 residues. The germline CDR1 and CDR2 sequences are SGHTA and FQGNSA.

This chain connects TRBV10-3 to TRBJ1-2; D gene unclear. V was pared by 6 bases and J by 8 bases, with 16 bases between. The germline V gene encodes CDR1 ENHRY and CDR2 SYGVKD. This CDR3 has 13 residues. The CDR3 here is CAISPDTESGYTF. CDR3 coding DNA: TGTGCCATCAGCCCTGATACAGAGTCCGGCTACACCTTC.

The V and J genes are TRBV15 and TRBJ2-7, with a tentative D call TRBD1 (6 bases). CDR1 is LNHNV and CDR2 is YYDKDF in the germline V gene (reference sequence). The V end lost 1 base, the J end lost 1 base, and 8 bases lay between the germline ends. This CDR3 is built from 14 residues. Here the CDR3 DNA reads TGTGCCACCAGCAGAGGTAGGGGGTCCTACGAGCAGTACTTC. This translates into CATSRGRGSYEQYF. Variable domain in full (rest from reference TRBV15 and TRBJ2-7): DAMVIQNPRYQVTQFGKPVTLSCSQTLNHNVMYWYQQKSSQAPKLLFHYYDKDFNNEADTPDNFQSRRPNTSFCFLDIRSPGLGDTAMYLCATSRGRGSYEQYFGPGTRLTVT.

The chain links TRBV7-9 to TRBJ2-3; D assignment may be TRBD1 or TRBD2 (6 bases each). The length of the CDR3 is 14 residues. V was cut by 3 bases and J by 4 bases, with 11 bases left in between. Germline V lookup: CDR1 SEHNR, CDR2 FQNEAQ (reference sequence). The CDR3 DNA sequence: TGTGCCAGCAGCTTTGAGGGGGGTGCAGATACGCAGTATTTT. This sequence encodes CASSFEGGADTQYF.

The chain links TRBV5-4 to TRBJ1-1, with D unclear. CDR3 length: 11 residues. Germline CDR1 reads SGHNT; CDR2 reads YYREEE (reference sequence). Trimming cost V 2 bases and J 6 bases, with 5 bases left between them. The chain's CDR3 is CASSFGAEAFF. The CDR3 DNA reads as TGTGCCAGCAGCTTCGGTGCTGAAGCTTTCTTT.

On this clone itself: Within the sample, other DNA sequences also encode this same CDR3. The chain employs TRBV5-1 and TRBJ1-6; D gene unclear. This CDR3 has 14 residues. CDR1 and CDR2 from the germline V gene are SGHRS and YFSETQ. The germline V and J ends were trimmed by 0 bases and 5 bases, with 6 bases remaining between them. CDR3 DNA sequence: TGCGCCAGCAGCTTGGGCGGAAATAATTCACCCCTCCACTTT. This encodes CASSLGGNNSPLHF.

This chain connects TRBV5-5 to TRBJ1-5; TRBD1 aligns across 7 bases. The CDR3 length is 15 residues. The J segment lost 0 bases and the V segment lost 4 bases, leaving 4 bases of the junction unmatched. From germline, CDR1 is SGHKS and CDR2 YYEKEE (reference sequence). CDR3 in DNA: TGTGCCAGCAGCACCGGGACAGATAGCAATCAGCCCCAGCATTTT. It encodes CASSTGTDSNQPQHF.

The V and J genes are TRBV7-2 and TRBJ2-3; 7 bases line up with TRBD2. J was trimmed by 1 base and V by 3 bases; bases with no gene match: 4. CDR1 and CDR2 (germline): SGHTA, FQGNSA. CDR3 length equals 15 residues. The CDR3 DNA sequence: TGTGCCAGCAGCTTCTCTAGCGGAGGCACAGATACGCAGTATTTT. Translated: CASSFSSGGTDTQYF.

The chain links TRBV5-4 to TRBJ2-1; the match to TRBD1 covers 8 bases. The junction had 11 bases not matched to a gene; V was cut back by 6 bases and J by 9 bases. The germline V gene has CDR1 SGHNT and CDR2 YYREEE (reference sequence). The CDR3 sequence is 14 residues long. The CDR3 sequence: CASIGQGASVEQFF. The DNA of the CDR3 is TGTGCCAGCATTGGACAGGGAGCTTCCGTTGAGCAGTTCTTC.

The genes are TRBV18 and TRBJ1-5, with 7 bases identical to TRBD1. Trimming took 4 bases from V and 1 from J; bases not matched to a gene: 7. The CDR3 totals 16 residues. Germline V gene sequence: CDR1 KGHSH, CDR2 LQKENI. The CDR3 sequence is CASSQIGGSSNQPQHF. CDR3 DNA sequence: TGTGCCAGCTCACAGATAGGGGGCTCAAGCAATCAGCCCCAGCATTTT.

The V call is TRBV30, the J call TRBJ1-2; D call uncertain. CDR3 size: 15 residues. Between the trimmed V and J ends, which lost 0 bases and 0 bases, there was a span of 11 bases. Germline CDR1 is GTSNPN and CDR2 is SVGIG (reference sequence). CDR3 in amino acids: CAWSVRVVANYGYTF. CDR3 DNA: TGTGCCTGGAGTGTTAGGGTGGTGGCTAACTATGGCTACACCTTC.